This is a list of T cell receptor beta chains from one sample in a study of T cells in Graves' hyperthyroidism and ophthalmopathy. Via MiXCR, TCRdb re-called the multiplex PCR reads, giving one row per CDR3 protein. Of hundreds of thousands of distinct CDR3 sequences in the sample, over 15% were seen once. The sequenced material came from blood. These receptors came from a woman aged 60-75 years with Graves' ophthalmopathy. Each CDR3 is given with its conserved first and last residue. D genes are given only for firm matches. Clone sizes are given selectively: once, few, many, or a class where the clone is expanded.

cdr3_length: 13; v_call: TRBV12-3/TRBV12-4; j_call: TRBJ1-1; d_call: -; clone_size: many; cdr3_aa: CASRIRGNTEAFF; cdr3_nt: TGTGCCAGCAGAATTCGGGGGAACACTGAAGCTTTCTTT
cdr3_length: 16; v_call: TRBV19; j_call: TRBJ2-5; d_call: TRBD2; clone_size: -; cdr3_aa: CASSPTLSGRAETQYF; cdr3_nt: TGTGCCAGTAGTCCAACCCTTAGCGGGAGGGCAGAGACCCAGTACTTC
cdr3_length: 15; v_call: TRBV6-2/TRBV6-3; j_call: TRBJ2-4; d_call: -; clone_size: few; cdr3_aa: CASSSRAGAKNIQYF; cdr3_nt: TGTGCCAGCAGTAGTAGGGCGGGGGCCAAAAACATTCAGTACTTC
cdr3_length: 15; v_call: TRBV11-2; j_call: TRBJ2-3; d_call: -; clone_size: many; cdr3_aa: CASSLFPGGTDTQYF; cdr3_nt: TGTGCCAGCAGCTTATTCCCAGGGGGCACAGATACGCAGTATTTT
cdr3_length: 11; v_call: TRBV28; j_call: TRBJ1-1; d_call: -; clone_size: few; cdr3_aa: CASSSSALAFF; cdr3_nt: TGTGCCAGCAGTAGTTCAGCGTTGGCTTTCTTT
cdr3_length: 16; v_call: TRBV5-1; j_call: TRBJ1-1; d_call: -; clone_size: few; cdr3_aa: CASGVRAGLLNTEAFF; cdr3_nt: TGCGCCAGTGGGGTAAGGGCAGGGCTATTGAACACTGAAGCTTTCTTT
cdr3_length: 14; v_call: TRBV12-3/TRBV12-4; j_call: TRBJ2-1; d_call: -; clone_size: many; cdr3_aa: CASSRGSQTNEQFF; cdr3_nt: TGTGCCAGCAGCCGCGGCAGTCAGACGAATGAGCAGTTCTTC
cdr3_length: 15; v_call: TRBV19; j_call: TRBJ1-4; d_call: -; clone_size: -; cdr3_aa: CASSINRSTNEKLFF; cdr3_nt: TGTGCCAGTAGTATTAACAGGTCAACTAATGAAAAACTGTTTTTT
cdr3_length: 17; v_call: TRBV20-1; j_call: TRBJ2-7; d_call: TRBD2; clone_size: -; cdr3_aa: CSARDSGTSGRTYEQYF; cdr3_nt: TGCAGTGCTAGAGATTCAGGGACTAGCGGGCGCACCTACGAGCAGTACTTC
cdr3_length: 13; v_call: TRBV14; j_call: TRBJ1-2; d_call: -; clone_size: -; cdr3_aa: CASSQGMYYGYTF; cdr3_nt: TGTGCCAGCAGCCAGGGAATGTACTATGGCTACACCTTC
cdr3_length: 17; v_call: TRBV27; j_call: TRBJ1-5; d_call: -; clone_size: many; cdr3_aa: CASKPQLRSDSNQPQHF; cdr3_nt: TGTGCCAGCAAACCTCAGCTTCGCAGCGATAGCAATCAGCCCCAGCATTTT
cdr3_length: 14; v_call: TRBV7-8; j_call: TRBJ1-3; d_call: -; clone_size: few; cdr3_aa: CASSLATIGNTIYF; cdr3_nt: TGTGCCAGCAGCTTAGCGACCATTGGAAACACCATATATTTT
cdr3_length: 15; v_call: TRBV7-2; j_call: TRBJ2-1; d_call: TRBD2; clone_size: many; cdr3_aa: CASSLLAGGAYEQFF; cdr3_nt: TGTGCCAGCAGCCTCCTCGCGGGGGGGGCGTATGAGCAGTTCTTC
cdr3_length: 14; v_call: TRBV11-2; j_call: TRBJ2-5; d_call: -; clone_size: many; cdr3_aa: CASSLGAGTETQYF; cdr3_nt: TGTGCCAGCAGCTTAGGGGCGGGTACGGAGACCCAGTACTTC
cdr3_length: 13; v_call: TRBV7-2; j_call: TRBJ2-1; d_call: -; clone_size: many; cdr3_aa: CASSVDLDNEQFF; cdr3_nt: TGTGCCAGCAGCGTAGACTTGGACAATGAGCAGTTCTTC
cdr3_length: 13; v_call: TRBV6-4; j_call: TRBJ2-3; d_call: TRBD1; clone_size: -; cdr3_aa: CASSDQGADTQYF; cdr3_nt: TGTGCCAGCAGTGACCAGGGGGCAGATACGCAGTATTTT